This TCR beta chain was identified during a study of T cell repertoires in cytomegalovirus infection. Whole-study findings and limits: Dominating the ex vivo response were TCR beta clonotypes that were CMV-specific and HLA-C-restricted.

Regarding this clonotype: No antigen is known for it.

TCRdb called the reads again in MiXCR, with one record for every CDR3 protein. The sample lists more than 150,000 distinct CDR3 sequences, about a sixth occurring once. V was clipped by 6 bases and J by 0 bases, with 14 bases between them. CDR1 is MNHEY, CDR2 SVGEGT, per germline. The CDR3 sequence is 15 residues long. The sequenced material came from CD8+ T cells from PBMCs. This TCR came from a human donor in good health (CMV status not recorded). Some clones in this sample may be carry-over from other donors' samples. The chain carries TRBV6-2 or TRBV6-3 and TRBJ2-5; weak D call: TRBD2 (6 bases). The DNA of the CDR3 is TGTGCCAGCAGCTACGCGGGGCGGAACCAAGAGACCCAGTACTTC. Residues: CASSYAGRNQETQYF.